The source of this TCR beta chain is a study of blood T cell repertoires in COVID-19. Study at large: The samples span acute and convalescent COVID-19 from the United States, Italy and Spain. Sources were T cells, B-cell-depleted T cells, or PBMCs; the material itself was cDNA or gDNA.

Original handling: Counts of nucleated cells, estimated from reference gene primer amplification, were obtained. TCRdb's copy holds only in-frame clones and misses some; the assay was immunoSEQ multiplex PCR. V and J calls and clone size follow that table, whereas D and trimming were derived from the DNA. The sample lists nearly 80,000 clones, about four fifths occurring once. The receptor comes from a woman aged 70-85 years with acute or convalescent COVID-19. Sequencing was carried out using peripheral blood.

The CDR3 nucleotides read TGTGCCAGCAGCTTAGAACTAGCGGGTATGGATACGCAGTATTTT. Its translation: CASSLELAGMDTQYF. The V call is TRBV7-9, the J call TRBJ2-3; 9 bases agree with TRBD2. CDR3 length: 15 residues. After removal of 1 base from V and 6 bases from J, the junction contained 5 bases not matched to a gene. Germline values: CDR1 SEHNR, CDR2 FQNEAQ (reference sequence).